Listed here are 20 T cell receptor beta chains from one sample, sequenced in a study of OX40 agonist ivuxolimab in advanced cancers. Measured with immunoSEQ multiplex PCR; TCRdb has only the in-frame clones, and not every one. The table has fewer than 25,000 clones, 80% to 90% seen once; the top ten hold 20% to 25%. This specimen was CD4+ or CD8+ T cells sorted from blood, taken in a trial of the OX40 agonist ivuxolimab. These receptors came from an adult with an advanced solid tumor such as melanoma, head and neck, liver or kidney cancer.

The J gene is TRBJ2-7, the V gene TRBV6-1; D possibly uses TRBD1 or TRBD2 (5 bases each). The CDR3 extends over 14 amino acids. V lost 8 bases and J 0 bases, leaving 14 bases between the germline ends. The germline V gene encodes CDR1 MNHNS and CDR2 SASEGT. In nucleotides, the CDR3 is TGTGCCAGCCAGCCCCGGGACGGCTCCTACGAGCAGTACTTC. It translates to CASQPRDGSYEQYF.

The chain couples TRBV9 to TRBJ2-1; TRBD2 matches at 13 bases. Germline CDR1 SGDLS, CDR2 YYNGEE. V was clipped by 3 bases and J by 12 bases; unmatched bases: 9. The CDR3 consists of 15 residues. The CDR3: CASSAEGLAGTAQFF. CDR3 in DNA: TGTGCCAGCAGCGCCGAGGGACTAGCGGGGACCGCGCAGTTCTTC.

This chain links TRBV14 with TRBJ2-7; D perhaps matches TRBD1 (6 bases). The CDR3 covers 15 residues. Looked up from germline, CDR1 is SGHDN and CDR2 is FVKESK. Trimming took off 4 bases at V and 5 bases at J, with 18 bases between the two ends. For the CDR3, the DNA is TGTGCCAGCAGCCCCTTCACGGCAGGGGTCCACGAGCAGTACTTC. Its translation is CASSPFTAGVHEQYF.

This chain links TRBV13 with TRBJ2-7; the match to TRBD2 covers 13 bases. The J segment lost 3 bases and the V segment lost 1 base, leaving 3 bases of the junction unmatched. Germline V gene sequence: CDR1 PRHDT, CDR2 FYEKMQ (reference sequence). The CDR3 covers 16 residues. CDR3 residues: CASSLEGTSGNYEQYF. In DNA, the CDR3 is TGTGCCAGCAGCTTAGAAGGGACTAGCGGGAACTACGAGCAGTACTTC.

The J gene is TRBJ2-3, the V gene TRBV6-4; TRBD1 matches at 7 bases. The CDR3 is made up of 14 amino acids. With V trimmed by 4 bases and J by 2 bases, 3 bases remained unmatched. Germline V lookup: CDR1 MRHNA, CDR2 SNTAGT. CDR3 loop: CASSAGQPTDTQYF. DNA of the CDR3: TGTGCCAGCAGTGCGGGACAGCCCACAGATACGCAGTATTTT.

The genes are TRBV5-6 and TRBJ2-5; 9 bases are shared with TRBD1. The germline V gene encodes CDR1 SGHDT and CDR2 YYEEEE. V was clipped by 4 bases and J by 4 bases; unmatched bases: 8. This CDR3 contains 15 residues. The chain's CDR3 is CASSPGQGFSETQYF. As DNA, the CDR3 is TGTGCCAGCAGCCCCGGACAGGGGTTTTCAGAGACCCAGTACTTC.

The table lists this clone with a few counts. The J gene is TRBJ2-3, the V gene TRBV9; D remains ambiguous. Trimming shortened V by 0 bases and J by 1 base, and 9 bases separated the two germline ends. The CDR3 extends over 15 amino acids. Germline V lookup: CDR1 SGDLS, CDR2 YYNGEE. The CDR3 DNA sequence: TGTGCCAGCAGCGTAGACGGACGCGGCACAGATACGCAGTATTTT. This gives the protein CASSVDGRGTDTQYF. The full variable domain, completed using reference TRBV9 and TRBJ2-3, is DSGVTQTPKHLITATGQRVTLRCSPRSGDLSVYWYQQSLDQGLQFLIQYYNGEERAKGNILERFSAQQFPDLHSELNLSSLELGDSALYFCASSVDGRGTDTQYFGPGTRLTVL.

This clone has only one observation. V is TRBV4-1 and J is TRBJ2-3; D may be TRBD2 (7 bases). The V end lost 1 base, the J end lost 4 bases, and 15 bases lay between the germline ends. Germline CDR1 reads MGHRA; CDR2 reads YSYEKL. The CDR3 covers 16 residues. The CDR3, as DNA: TGCGCCAGCAGCCAAGGCCTTACAGGGAGGGCAGATACGCAGTATTTT. It specifies CASSQGLTGRADTQYF.

The CDR3 DNA reads as TGTGCCAGCAGCCCCCCCTATTCTAGCGGGTCCCCTGGGGCCAACGTCCTGACTTTC. Translated, it gives CASSPPYSSGSPGANVLTF. V is TRBV7-6 and J is TRBJ2-6; 8 bases align to TRBD2. Trimming cost V 5 bases and J 2 bases; bases outside gene matches: 14. The CDR3 totals 19 residues. Germline loops: CDR1 SGHVS, CDR2 FNYEAQ.

The V call is TRBV6-1, the J call TRBJ2-7; D possibly corresponds to TRBD1 (5 bases). The germline CDR1 and CDR2 sequences are MNHNS and SASEGT. The V end was cut by 3 bases, the J end by 4 bases, with 16 bases between. This CDR3 contains 15 residues. CDR3 nucleotides: TGTGCCAGCAGTGATGGGGCAGGGCGAGTATACGAGCAGTACTTC. As protein: CASSDGAGRVYEQYF.

The V call is TRBV29-1, the J call TRBJ2-3; the match to TRBD2 covers 9 bases. J was trimmed by 9 bases and V by 1 base; bases with no gene match: 17. Germline assignment: CDR1 SQVTM and CDR2 ANQGSEA. The CDR3 spans 17 residues. CDR3 in amino acids: CSVEVMVGGRDQWTQYF. CDR3 bases: TGCAGCGTTGAAGTGATGGTCGGCGGGAGGGACCAATGGACGCAGTATTTT.

The CDR3 nucleotides are TGTGCCTGGAGTGTCTGGACGAACACCGGGGAGCTGTTTTTT. Its protein is CAWSVWTNTGELFF. The chain has TRBV30 and TRBJ2-2; D is undetermined. In germline, CDR1 is GTSNPN, CDR2 SVGIG (reference sequence). Between the trimmed V and J ends, which lost 0 bases and 0 bases, there was a span of 5 bases. This CDR3 has 14 amino acids.

V and J are TRBV28 and TRBJ2-7; possibly TRBD1 or TRBD2 for D (5 bases each). This CDR3 contains 11 residues. Trimming pared 6 bases from V and 2 bases from J, leaving 5 bases between. CDR1 MDHEN and CDR2 SYDVKM come from the germline V gene. The CDR3 spells CASRGAYEQYF. CDR3 nucleotide sequence: TGTGCCAGCAGGGGGGCCTACGAGCAGTACTTC. The whole variable domain, remainder taken from reference TRBV28 and TRBJ2-7, is DVKVTQSSRYLVKRTGEKVFLECVQDMDHENMFWYRQDPGLGLRLIYFSYDVKMKEKGDIPEGYSVSREKKERFSLILESASTNQTSMYLCASRGAYEQYFGPGTRLTVT.

This rearrangement joins TRBV29-1 to TRBJ2-7; a weak D match, TRBD2 (6 bases). Germline lookup yields CDR1 SQVTM and CDR2 ANQGSEA. The CDR3 sequence is 14 residues long. V was clipped by 7 bases and J by 5 bases, with 21 bases between them. CDR3 nucleotides: TGCAGCGCCTTACTACTGTCCGCGGGGAACGAGCAGTACTTC. This gives the protein CSALLLSAGNEQYF.

J is TRBJ2-1 and V is TRBV7-3; TRBD1 or TRBD2 may be the D gene (5 bases each). The V gene's germline CDR1 is SGHTA and CDR2 FQGTGA. CDR3 length: 16 amino acids. Trimming took off 1 base at V and 3 bases at J, with 13 bases between the two ends. CDR3 in amino acids: CASSLSGGDLYNEQFF. The CDR3 DNA follows: TGTGCCAGCAGCTTAAGCGGTGGGGACCTCTACAATGAGCAGTTCTTC.

By its share, this clone is large (0.1 to 1%). The chain links TRBV29-1 to TRBJ1-2, with D hard to call. This CDR3 is 13 amino acids long. Trimming shortened V by 1 base and J by 6 bases, and 12 bases separated the two germline ends. CDR1 is SQVTM, CDR2 ANQGSEA, per germline. CDR3 sequence: CSVEGNPAHGYTF. CDR3 nucleotides: TGCAGCGTTGAAGGGAATCCAGCCCATGGCTACACCTTC.

The V gene is TRBV28, the J gene TRBJ1-4; the D is unclear. Trimming took 3 bases from V and 8 from J, leaving 13 bases between them. CDR1 is MDHEN, CDR2 SYDVKM, per germline. CDR3 length: 14 amino acids. DNA for the CDR3: TGTGCCAGCAGTTTGACCTCACACCGGGAAAAACTGTTTTTT. It codes for CASSLTSHREKLFF.

The J gene is TRBJ2-1, the V gene TRBV27; tentatively, D is TRBD1 or TRBD2 (5 bases each). Trimming took 3 bases from V and 6 from J, leaving 12 bases between them. The CDR3 is 14 residues long. Per germline, CDR1 MNHEY and CDR2 SMNVEV (reference sequence). The CDR3 protein is CASSFVARGNEQFF. DNA for the CDR3: TGTGCCAGCAGTTTTGTAGCGAGGGGCAATGAGCAGTTCTTC.

The rearrangement links TRBV18 to TRBJ2-4; 10 nucleotides align to TRBD1. The CDR3 consists of 13 residues. Germline V lookup: CDR1 KGHSH, CDR2 LQKENI. Trimming took 4 bases from V and 8 from J; bases not matched to a gene: 2. The CDR3 coding sequence is TGTGCCAGCTCACAGGACAGGGGGGACATTCAGTACTTC. Its translation: CASSQDRGDIQYF. The full variable domain, rest sourced from reference TRBV18 and TRBJ2-4, is NAGVMQNPRHLVRRRGQEARLRCSPMKGHSHVYWYRQLPEEGLKFMVYLQKENIIDESGMPKERFSAEFPKEGPSILRIQQVVRGDSAAYFCASSQDRGDIQYFGAGTRLSVL.

This clone is medium-sized (0.01 to 0.1%) by share. The rearrangement joins TRBV9 to TRBJ2-7; D not certain. Germline loops: CDR1 SGDLS, CDR2 YYNGEE. The CDR3 loop spans 13 amino acids. Trimming left V 0 bases short and J 3 bases short, with 7 bases between. CDR3 protein: CASSVDVGYEQYF. CDR3 bases: TGTGCCAGCAGCGTAGATGTCGGCTACGAGCAGTACTTC.